The clone carrying this T cell receptor beta chain was recorded many times. Its antigen is currently unknown. This sample is drawn from a study of identical twins. Among all donors, each was a healthy Caucasian. The cDNA had a unique molecular identifier and a template-switch universal primer site. Each CDR3 protein gets one entry after TCRdb re-called the 5' RACE reads with MiXCR. The profile covers roughly 290,000 distinct CDR3 sequences, with about 8.3% appearing a single time and over 2% taken by the ten largest. Study observations and caveats: Abundant beta clonotypes from cord blood had fewer insertions, unlike memory repertoires, which showed none.

In addition, the sample was reused for a study of yellow fever vaccine responses in identical twins.

The specimen was memory (CD45RO+) T cells sorted from blood. The sequence was obtained from a woman in her late teens or twenties in good health.

CDR3 loop: CASSLFRSSGNGELFF. The CDR3 DNA sequence: TGTGCCAGCAGTTTGTTCAGGAGTTCTGGTAACGGGGAGCTGTTTTTT. The genes are TRBV28 and TRBJ2-2; D is ambiguous. Germline-derived CDR1 and CDR2 are MDHEN and SYDVKM. Trimming pared 3 bases from V and 7 bases from J, leaving 18 bases between. The CDR3 loop spans 16 amino acids.